The 19 T cell receptor beta chains listed next were all sequenced from one sample in a study of identical twins. From the 5' RACE reads, TCRdb called clonotypes with MiXCR, one entry per CDR3 protein. The repertoire holds 1,800,000 or so distinct CDR3 sequences, with around 33% as singletons. The specimen was cord blood. The receptors derive from a newborn girl in good health.

This clonotype was seen only a few times. The V and J genes are TRBV27 and TRBJ1-5; TRBD1 is a possible D gene (5 bases). V shed 3 bases and J shed 4 bases, with 16 bases lying between them. CDR1 is MNHEY and CDR2 is SMNVEV in the germline V gene (reference sequence). CDR3 length equals 16 residues. This chain's CDR3 is CASSFSGTPTNQPQHF. The CDR3 DNA follows: TGTGCCAGCAGTTTTAGTGGGACGCCGACAAATCAGCCCCAGCATTTT.

This clonotype turned up a few times. V and J are TRBV4-2 and TRBJ1-6, with 10 bases fitting TRBD1. Germline CDR1 reads LGHNA; CDR2 reads YNFKEQ. Trimming took 0 bases from V and 9 from J; bases not matched to a gene: 5. The CDR3 covers 16 residues. The CDR3 nucleotides are TGTGCCAGCAGCCAAGATGGGACAGGGGTAGGTTCACCCCTCCACTTT. This sequence encodes CASSQDGTGVGSPLHF.

A note on this clonotype: At one end, the junction sequence differs from germline, possibly due to a read error. The chain has TRBV5-1 and TRBJ2-1; D possibly corresponds to TRBD2 (5 bases). Germline values: CDR1 SGHRS, CDR2 YFSETQ. The CDR3 consists of 15 residues. CDR3 coding DNA: TGCGCCAGCAGCTTGCCGGTACGTGGGAGTAATGAGCAGTTTTTC. Residues: CASSLPVRGSNEQFF.

This clonotype occurred a few times. CDR3 in amino acids: CASSAGRFSYEQYF. CDR3 in DNA: TGTGCCAGCAGTGCGGGACGGTTCTCCTACGAGCAGTACTTC. This chain connects TRBV2 to TRBJ2-7, with D perhaps TRBD1 or TRBD2 (5 bases each). The CDR3 loop spans 14 amino acids. V was clipped by 4 bases and J by 0 bases, with 10 bases between them. Germline CDR1 is SNHLY and CDR2 is FYNNEI.

Many counts were recorded for this clonotype. This chain links TRBV28 with TRBJ2-4; D may be TRBD1 or TRBD2 (5 bases each). The closer fit of TRBJ2-7 to the DNA end suggests the J call may be wrong. This CDR3 comprises 13 residues. CDR1 is MDHEN, CDR2 SYDVKM, per germline. CDR3 DNA: TGTGCCAGCAGTTTAGCCGGGGCAGACGAGCAGTACTTC. Translating gives CASSLAGADEQYF.

This chain links TRBV4-1 with TRBJ2-5; 8 bases line up with TRBD2. Germline V gene sequence: CDR1 MGHRA, CDR2 YSYEKL. The J segment lost 11 bases and the V segment lost 1 base, leaving 18 bases of the junction unmatched. This CDR3 is built from 17 residues. CDR3: CASSQGRGRITGDEQYF. The CDR3 region has the DNA TGCGCCAGCAGCCAAGGCCGCGGGAGGATAACGGGCGATGAGCAGTACTTC.

Details on this clonotype: At one of its ends the junction is not consistent with the germline gene, which may arise from a read error. This rearrangement joins TRBV6-6 to TRBJ2-7; D might be TRBD2 (5 bases). The CDR3 length is 15 residues. CDR1 is MNHNY, CDR2 SVGAGI, per germline (reference sequence). DNA of the CDR3: TGTGCCGGCAGAAATCATAATCGGGAATCCTACGAGCAGTACTTC. This sequence encodes CAGRNHNRESYEQYF.

This clonotype was picked up a small number of times. The chain joins TRBV3-1 to TRBJ2-3; D remains ambiguous. Germline lookup yields CDR1 LGHDT and CDR2 YNNKEL (reference sequence). CDR3 length equals 14 residues. Trimming took 0 bases from V and 5 from J, leaving 9 bases between them. The CDR3 is CASSQDRELDTQYF. The CDR3 bases are TGTGCCAGCAGCCAAGATAGGGAACTAGATACGCAGTATTTT.

This CDR3 is CASTRTGDNEQFF. The CDR3 nucleotides are TGTGCCAGCACCCGGACAGGAGACAATGAGCAGTTCTTC. The chain has TRBV28 and TRBJ2-1; 7 nucleotides match TRBD1. Germline V gene sequence: CDR1 MDHEN, CDR2 SYDVKM. V lost 7 bases to trimming and J lost 5 bases; unmatched junction nucleotides: 5. The CDR3 contains 13 residues.

The chain couples TRBV2 to TRBJ2-7; possibly TRBD1 or TRBD2 for D (5 bases each). The CDR3 runs to 15 residues. Trimming pared 5 bases from V and 6 bases from J, leaving 20 bases between. Germline loops: CDR1 SNHLY, CDR2 FYNNEI. CDR3 sequence: CASSSYRDPGIEQYF. The CDR3 coding sequence is TGTGCCAGCAGTTCTTACCGGGACCCGGGGATCGAGCAGTACTTC.

The chain is built from TRBV4-2 and TRBJ2-2; possibly TRBD2 for D (6 bases). The germline CDR1 and CDR2 sequences are LGHNA and YNFKEQ. The CDR3 loop spans 17 amino acids. V lost 6 bases, J lost 1 base, and 18 bases lay in between. CDR3 amino acids: CASSPMLASRNTGELFF. Here the CDR3 DNA reads TGTGCCAGCAGTCCAATGCTAGCGTCGAGGAACACCGGGGAGCTGTTTTTT.

This sequence joins TRBV18 and TRBJ1-2; 11 nucleotides match TRBD1. With V trimmed by 4 bases and J by 2 bases, 6 bases remained unmatched. In germline, CDR1 is KGHSH, CDR2 LQKENI. The CDR3 consists of 16 residues. The CDR3 sequence is CASSLPGTGGNYGYTF. CDR3 nucleotides: TGTGCCAGCTCACTACCCGGGACAGGGGGAAACTATGGCTACACCTTC. Using reference TRBV18 and TRBJ1-2 for the parts outside the CDR3, the full variable domain is NAGVMQNPRHLVRRRGQEARLRCSPMKGHSHVYWYRQLPEEGLKFMVYLQKENIIDESGMPKERFSAEFPKEGPSILRIQQVVRGDSAAYFCASSLPGTGGNYGYTFGSGTRLTVV.

V usage is TRBV5-1 and J usage is TRBJ2-5; D perhaps matches TRBD1 (6 bases). Germline V lookup: CDR1 SGHRS, CDR2 YFSETQ. V lost 0 bases to trimming and J lost 11 bases, with 17 bases between them. CDR3 length: 14 amino acids. In nucleotides, the CDR3 is TGCGCCAGCAGCTTGGCGGCAGGGGCCCACGGGCAGTACTTC. This sequence encodes CASSLAAGAHGQYF.

This rearrangement joins TRBV4-2 to TRBJ2-3; 12 bases align to TRBD2. The length of the CDR3 is 20 residues. Germline lookup yields CDR1 LGHNA and CDR2 YNFKEQ. Losses at the gene ends were 4 bases for V and 3 bases for J; bases not matched to a gene: 17. The chain's CDR3 is CASSPRPNYGTSGQTDTQYF. Written as DNA, the CDR3 is TGTGCCAGCAGCCCAAGGCCGAATTACGGGACTAGCGGGCAGACAGATACGCAGTATTTT.

This clonotype has at least ten counts. This chain links TRBV12-3 or TRBV12-4 with TRBJ2-7, with D perhaps TRBD2 (5 bases). V was shortened by 5 bases and J by 5 bases, with 13 bases between the two germline ends. This CDR3 comprises 13 residues. The CDR3 region is CASSIDSGNEQYF. For the CDR3, the DNA is TGTGCCAGCAGTATAGATTCGGGGAACGAGCAGTACTTC.

This clonotype has only a few counts. The rearrangement joins TRBV2 to TRBJ2-3; TRBD2 might be the D (7 bases). V gave up 7 bases and J gave up 2 bases, with 19 bases separating them. Per germline, CDR1 SNHLY and CDR2 FYNNEI. This CDR3 comprises 16 residues. The CDR3 loop reads CASTTRGGFTTDTQYF. The CDR3 DNA reads as TGTGCCAGCACCACAAGGGGGGGTTTCACCACAGATACGCAGTATTTT.

The V gene is TRBV6-2 or TRBV6-3, the J gene TRBJ2-1, with 8 positions matching TRBD2. The V gene's germline CDR1 is MNHEY and CDR2 SVGEGT. The ends lost 2 bases at V and 7 bases at J; junction bases unmatched: 4. The length of the CDR3 is 14 residues. CDR3: CASSYRLAQNEQFF. The CDR3 nucleotides are TGTGCCAGCAGTTACCGACTAGCGCAGAATGAGCAGTTCTTC.

The chain carries TRBV29-1 and TRBJ2-7, with 9 bases that match TRBD1. Germline loops: CDR1 SQVTM, CDR2 ANQGSEA. CDR3 length: 14 residues. V was pared by 6 bases and J by 0 bases, with 6 bases of the junction left unmatched. The CDR3 loop is CSVHPGQGSYEQYF. CDR3 coding DNA: TGCAGCGTCCATCCGGGACAGGGCTCCTACGAGCAGTACTTC.

This clonotype was seen a few times. The rearrangement uses TRBV25-1 and TRBJ1-2; D not certain. The CDR3 is 15 amino acids. Germline V gives CDR1 MGHDK, CDR2 SYGVNS. V was clipped by 3 bases and J by 3 bases, with 14 bases between them. The CDR3, as DNA: TGTGCCAGCAGTGACCATTACCAGTTGGACTATGGCTACACCTTC. Translated: CASSDHYQLDYGYTF.